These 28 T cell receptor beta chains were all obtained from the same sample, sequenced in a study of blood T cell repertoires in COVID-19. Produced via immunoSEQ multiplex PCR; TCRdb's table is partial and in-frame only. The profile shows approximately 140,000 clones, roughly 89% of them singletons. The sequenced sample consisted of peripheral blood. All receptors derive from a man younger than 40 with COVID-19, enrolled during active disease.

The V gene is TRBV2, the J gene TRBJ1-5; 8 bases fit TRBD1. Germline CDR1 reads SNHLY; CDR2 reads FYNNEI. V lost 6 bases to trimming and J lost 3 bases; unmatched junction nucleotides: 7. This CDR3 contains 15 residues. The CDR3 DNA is TGTGCCAGCAGGTCCAGGGGGCACAACAATCAGCCCCAGCATTTT. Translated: CASRSRGHNNQPQHF.

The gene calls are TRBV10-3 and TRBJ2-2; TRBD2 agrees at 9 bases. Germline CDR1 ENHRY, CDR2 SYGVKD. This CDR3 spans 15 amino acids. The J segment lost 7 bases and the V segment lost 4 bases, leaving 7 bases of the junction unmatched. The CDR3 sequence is CAISGLAGVFGELFF. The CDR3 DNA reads TGTGCCATCAGTGGATTAGCGGGAGTATTCGGGGAGCTGTTTTTT.

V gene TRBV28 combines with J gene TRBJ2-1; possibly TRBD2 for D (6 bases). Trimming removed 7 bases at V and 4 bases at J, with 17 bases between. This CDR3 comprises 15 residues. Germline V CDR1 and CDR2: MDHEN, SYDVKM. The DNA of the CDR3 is TGTGCCAGCAACCTCGGGAGCGGAATATACAATGAGCAGTTCTTC. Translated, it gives CASNLGSGIYNEQFF.

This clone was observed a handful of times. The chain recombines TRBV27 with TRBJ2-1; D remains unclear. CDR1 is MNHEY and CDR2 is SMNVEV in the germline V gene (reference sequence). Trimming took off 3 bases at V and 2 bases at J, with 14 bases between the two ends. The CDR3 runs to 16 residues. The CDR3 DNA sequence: TGTGCCAGCAGTTTCAGATCGGGTCCCCCCTACAATGAGCAGTTCTTC. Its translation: CASSFRSGPPYNEQFF.

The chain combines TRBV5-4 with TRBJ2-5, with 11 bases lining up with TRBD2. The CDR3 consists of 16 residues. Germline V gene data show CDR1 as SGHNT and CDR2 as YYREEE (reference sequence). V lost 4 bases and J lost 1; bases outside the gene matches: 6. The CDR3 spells CASSETSGAPQETQYF. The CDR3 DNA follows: TGTGCCAGCAGCGAGACTAGCGGGGCGCCCCAAGAGACCCAGTACTTC.

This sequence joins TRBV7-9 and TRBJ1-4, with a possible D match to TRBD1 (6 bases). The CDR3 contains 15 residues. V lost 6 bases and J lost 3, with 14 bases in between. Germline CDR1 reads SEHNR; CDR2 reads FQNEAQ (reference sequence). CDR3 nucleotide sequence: TGTGCCAGCAGTCAAACAGGGCTTGCTAATGAAAAACTGTTTTTT. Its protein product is CASSQTGLANEKLFF.

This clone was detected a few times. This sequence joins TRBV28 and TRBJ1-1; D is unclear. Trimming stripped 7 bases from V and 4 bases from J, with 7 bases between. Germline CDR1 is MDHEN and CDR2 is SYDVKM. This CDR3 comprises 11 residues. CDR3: CASTGATEAFF. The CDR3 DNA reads TGTGCCAGCACGGGTGCCACTGAAGCTTTCTTT.

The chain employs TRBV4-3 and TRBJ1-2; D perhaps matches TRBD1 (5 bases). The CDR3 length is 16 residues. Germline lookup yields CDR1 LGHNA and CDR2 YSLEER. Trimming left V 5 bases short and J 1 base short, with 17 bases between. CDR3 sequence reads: CASSNAKGLINYGYTF. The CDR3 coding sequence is TGCGCCAGCAGCAATGCTAAGGGACTGATTAACTATGGCTACACCTTC.

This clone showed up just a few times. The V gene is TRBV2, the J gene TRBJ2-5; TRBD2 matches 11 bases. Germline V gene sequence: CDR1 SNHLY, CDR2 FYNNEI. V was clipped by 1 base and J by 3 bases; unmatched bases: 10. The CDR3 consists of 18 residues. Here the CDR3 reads CASSEGRGTSGQKETQYF. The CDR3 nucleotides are TGTGCCAGCAGTGAAGGGCGCGGGACTAGCGGACAAAAAGAGACCCAGTACTTC.

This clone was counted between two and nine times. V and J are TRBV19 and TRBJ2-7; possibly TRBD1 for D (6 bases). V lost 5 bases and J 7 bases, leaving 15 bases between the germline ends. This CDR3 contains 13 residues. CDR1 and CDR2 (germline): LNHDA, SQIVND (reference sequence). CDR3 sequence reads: CASSLTGTGEQYF. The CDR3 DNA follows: TGTGCCAGTAGTTTAACAGGGACGGGAGAGCAGTACTTC.

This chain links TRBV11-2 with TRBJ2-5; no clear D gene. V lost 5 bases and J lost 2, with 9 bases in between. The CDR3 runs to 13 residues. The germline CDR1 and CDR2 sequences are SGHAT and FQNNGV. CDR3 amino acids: CASSPQRQETQYF. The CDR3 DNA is TGTGCCAGCAGCCCCCAGAGGCAAGAGACCCAGTACTTC.

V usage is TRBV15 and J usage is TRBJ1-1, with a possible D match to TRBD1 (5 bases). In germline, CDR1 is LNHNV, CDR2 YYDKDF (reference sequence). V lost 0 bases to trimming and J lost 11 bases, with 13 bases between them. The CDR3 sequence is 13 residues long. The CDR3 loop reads CATSREGGGLAFF. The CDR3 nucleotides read TGTGCCACCAGCAGAGAGGGGGGAGGTTTGGCTTTCTTT. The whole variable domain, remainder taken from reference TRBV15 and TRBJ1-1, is DAMVIQNPRYQVTQFGKPVTLSCSQTLNHNVMYWYQQKSSQAPKLLFHYYDKDFNNEADTPDNFQSRRPNTSFCFLDIRSPGLGDTAMYLCATSREGGGLAFFGQGTRLTVV.

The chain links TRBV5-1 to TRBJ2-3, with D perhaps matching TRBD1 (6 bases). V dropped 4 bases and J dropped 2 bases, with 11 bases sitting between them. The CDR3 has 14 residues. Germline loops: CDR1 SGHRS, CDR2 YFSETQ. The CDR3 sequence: CASSQRTDTDTQYF. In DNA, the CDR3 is TGCGCCAGCAGCCAGAGGACAGACACAGATACGCAGTATTTT.

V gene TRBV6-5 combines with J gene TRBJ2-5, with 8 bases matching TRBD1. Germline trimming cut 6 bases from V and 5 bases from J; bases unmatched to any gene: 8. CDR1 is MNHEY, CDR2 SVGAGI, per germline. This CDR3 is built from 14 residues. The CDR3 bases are TGTGCCAGCAGCCGACAGGGGTTACGGGAGACCCAGTACTTC. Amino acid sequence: CASSRQGLRETQYF.

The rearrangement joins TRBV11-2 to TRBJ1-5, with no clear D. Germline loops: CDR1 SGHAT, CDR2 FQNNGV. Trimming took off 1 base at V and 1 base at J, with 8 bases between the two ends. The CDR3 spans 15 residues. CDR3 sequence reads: CASSLGPGSNQPQHF. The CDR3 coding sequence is TGTGCCAGCAGCTTAGGGCCCGGGAGCAATCAGCCCCAGCATTTT.

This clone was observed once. CDR3 in DNA: TGCAGCGTTACACCGGCGGCCGTTGAGTACTTC. Translation: CSVTPAAVEYF. V and J are TRBV29-1 and TRBJ2-5; D call uncertain. The V gene's germline CDR1 is SQVTM and CDR2 ANQGSEA. The ends were cut back, 5 bases at V and 12 bases at J, with 16 bases in the middle. The CDR3 sequence is 11 residues long.

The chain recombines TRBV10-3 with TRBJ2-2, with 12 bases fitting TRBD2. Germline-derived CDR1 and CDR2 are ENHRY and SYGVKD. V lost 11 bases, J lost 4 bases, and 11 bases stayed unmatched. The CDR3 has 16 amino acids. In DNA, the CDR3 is TGTGCCTCCCGGGGGGCTAGCGGGAGGGGCACCGGGGAGCTGTTTTTT. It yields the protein CASRGASGRGTGELFF.

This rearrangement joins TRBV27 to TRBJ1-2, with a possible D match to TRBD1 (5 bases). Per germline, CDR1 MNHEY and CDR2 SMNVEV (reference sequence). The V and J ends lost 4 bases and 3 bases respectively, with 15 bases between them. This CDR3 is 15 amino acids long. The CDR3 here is CASSSTTSGDYGYTF. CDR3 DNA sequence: TGTGCCAGCAGTTCCACCACGTCGGGGGACTATGGCTACACCTTC.

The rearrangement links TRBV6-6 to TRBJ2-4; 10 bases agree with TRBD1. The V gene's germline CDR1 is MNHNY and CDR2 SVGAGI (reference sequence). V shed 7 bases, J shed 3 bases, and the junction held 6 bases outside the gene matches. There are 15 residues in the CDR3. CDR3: CASNGQGGVKNIQYF. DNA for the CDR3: TGTGCCAGCAACGGACAGGGGGGAGTCAAAAACATTCAGTACTTC.

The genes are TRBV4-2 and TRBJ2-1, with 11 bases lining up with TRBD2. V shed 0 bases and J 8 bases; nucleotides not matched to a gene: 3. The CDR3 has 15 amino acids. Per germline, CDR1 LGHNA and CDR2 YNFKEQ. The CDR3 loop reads CASSQELAGVDEQFF. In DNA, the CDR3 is TGTGCCAGCAGCCAAGAACTAGCGGGAGTCGATGAGCAGTTCTTC.

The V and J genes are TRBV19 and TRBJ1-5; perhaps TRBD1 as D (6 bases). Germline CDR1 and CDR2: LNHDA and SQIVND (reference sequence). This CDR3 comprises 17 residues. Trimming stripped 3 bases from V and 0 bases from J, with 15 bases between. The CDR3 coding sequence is TGTGCCAGTAGTATCGAACAGGGTACTGTTAGCAATCAGCCCCAGCATTTT. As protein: CASSIEQGTVSNQPQHF.

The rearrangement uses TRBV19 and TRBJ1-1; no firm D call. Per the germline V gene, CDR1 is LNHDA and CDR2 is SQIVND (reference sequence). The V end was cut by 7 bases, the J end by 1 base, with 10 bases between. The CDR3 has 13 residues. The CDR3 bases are TGTGCCAGTATGAGGGTACAGAACACTGAAGCTTTCTTT. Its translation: CASMRVQNTEAFF.

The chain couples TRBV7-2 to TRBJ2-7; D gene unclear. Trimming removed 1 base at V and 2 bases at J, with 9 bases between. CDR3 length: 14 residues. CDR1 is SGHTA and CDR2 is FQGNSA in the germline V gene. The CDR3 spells CASSLEAGPYEQYF. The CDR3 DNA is TGTGCCAGCAGCTTAGAGGCAGGTCCCTACGAGCAGTACTTC.

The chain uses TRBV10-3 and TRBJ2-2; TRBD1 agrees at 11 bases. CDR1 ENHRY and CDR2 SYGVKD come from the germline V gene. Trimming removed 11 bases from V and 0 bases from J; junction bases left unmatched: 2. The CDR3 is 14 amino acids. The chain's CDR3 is CASDRGPNTGELFF. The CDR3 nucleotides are TGTGCCTCGGACAGGGGGCCGAACACCGGGGAGCTGTTTTTT.

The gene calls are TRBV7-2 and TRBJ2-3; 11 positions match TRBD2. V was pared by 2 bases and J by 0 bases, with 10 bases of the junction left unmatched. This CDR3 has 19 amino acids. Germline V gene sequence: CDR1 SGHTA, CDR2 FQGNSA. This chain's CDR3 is CASSLWGLAGGTSTDTQYF. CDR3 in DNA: TGTGCCAGCAGCTTATGGGGGTTAGCGGGAGGGACTAGCACAGATACGCAGTATTTT.

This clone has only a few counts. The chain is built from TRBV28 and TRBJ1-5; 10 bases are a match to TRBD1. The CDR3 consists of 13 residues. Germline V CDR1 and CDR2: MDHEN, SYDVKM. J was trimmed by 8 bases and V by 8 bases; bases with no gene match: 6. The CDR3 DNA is TGTGCCAGCCTCGGACAGGGGGGAAAGCCCCAGCATTTT. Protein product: CASLGQGGKPQHF.

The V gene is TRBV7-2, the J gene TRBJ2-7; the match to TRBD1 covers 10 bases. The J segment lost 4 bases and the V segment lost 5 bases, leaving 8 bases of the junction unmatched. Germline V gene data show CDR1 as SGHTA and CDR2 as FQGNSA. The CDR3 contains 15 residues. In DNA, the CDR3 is TGTGCCAGCAGCCCCGAGACAGGGGGCTTGTACGAGCAGTACTTC. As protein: CASSPETGGLYEQYF.

The CDR3 sequence: CASSRTGANNEQFF. For the CDR3, the DNA is TGTGCCAGTAGCCGGACAGGGGCAAACAATGAGCAGTTCTTC. The chain has TRBV19 and TRBJ2-1, with 9 bases lining up with TRBD1. The CDR3 is made up of 14 amino acids. V was clipped by 6 bases and J by 5 bases; unmatched bases: 5. Germline V CDR1 and CDR2: LNHDA, SQIVND (reference sequence).